A selection of T cell receptor beta chains follows, all from one sample in a study of cytomegalovirus exposure and HLA in healthy donors. Sequenced by immunoSEQ multiplex PCR; TCRdb stores in-frame clones only, minus some. The table lists about 150,000 clones. The sample comprised PBMCs. The receptors stem from a woman between 50 and 59 years old in good health and CMV-seronegative. The CDR3 runs from the conserved cysteine through the conserved F or W. Fields, in order: J gene, CDR3 length, V gene, D gene, CDR3 DNA, CDR3 protein. A D gene is named only where the DNA matches it firmly.

TRBJ2-1 | 13 | TRBV6-4 | TRBD2 | TGTGCCAGCAGTGAGGGACTAGCTCGTGAGCAGTTCTTC | CASSEGLAREQFF
TRBJ1-1 | 14 | TRBV28 | . | TGTGCCAGCAGTTTAAGGCAGGGATACACTGAAGCTTTCTTT | CASSLRQGYTEAFF
TRBJ1-2 | 14 | TRBV2 | TRBD1 | TGTGCCAGCCTAACGCAGGGGGCGGGCTATGGCTACACCTTC | CASLTQGAGYGYTF
TRBJ1-4 | 14 | TRBV6-5 | . | TGTGCCAGCAGTTACGCCCGCCAGGGGAAAAAACTGTTTTTT | CASSYARQGKKLFF
TRBJ2-2 | 17 | TRBV7-3 | TRBD1 | TGTGCCAGCAGCCCACAGACAGGGGTGAGGCGGACCGGGGAGCTGTTTTTT | CASSPQTGVRRTGELFF
TRBJ2-1 | 14 | TRBV11-1 | TRBD2 | TGTGCCAGCACCCGGGACTACAGCTCCAATGAGCAGTTCTTC | CASTRDYSSNEQFF
TRBJ2-5 | 15 | TRBV5-6 | TRBD1 | TGTGCCAGCAGCCCCCTTGGGACAGGGATGGAGACCCAGTACTTC | CASSPLGTGMETQYF
TRBJ1-1 | 13 | TRBV6-1 | . | TGTGCCAGTGTCAGGGCTCTGAACACTGAAGCTTTCTTT | CASVRALNTEAFF
TRBJ1-5 | 13 | TRBV19 | TRBD1 | TGTGCCAGTAATGACAGGGGGCACCAGCCCCAGCATTTT | CASNDRGHQPQHF
TRBJ1-2 | 15 | TRBV28 | TRBD1 | TGTGCCAGCAGTTCAGGGGCAGGGGGAAACTATGGCTACACCTTC | CASSSGAGGNYGYTF
TRBJ2-7 | 15 | TRBV7-7 | . | TGTGCTAGCAGCCCTGGGTTGGGGGGATCATACAAGCAGTACTTC | CASSPGLGGSYKQYF
TRBJ1-3 | 15 | TRBV28 | . | TGTGCCAGCAGATTGGGGGGGCTACGTGGAAACACCATATATTTT | CASRLGGLRGNTIYF
TRBJ2-1 | 12 | TRBV9 | . | TGTGCCAGCAGCGTATGGGCCAATGAGCAGTTCTTC | CASSVWANEQFF
TRBJ2-7 | 13 | TRBV4-2 | . | TGTGCCAGCAGCCAAGTTCCCCGCTACGAGCAGTACTTC | CASSQVPRYEQYF
TRBJ2-7 | 18 | TRBV4-3 | . | TGCGCCAGCAGCCAAGGGTTCCCTTGGGGCGGGGGACATACCGAGCAGTACTTC | CASSQGFPWGGGHTEQYF
TRBJ1-3 | 15 | TRBV7-3 | TRBD1 | TGTGCCAGCAGCTTATTCGGACAGGCGGAAGGCACCATATATTTT | CASSLFGQAEGTIYF
TRBJ1-2 | 13 | TRBV28 | . | TGTGCCAGCAGTTTAGCTTGGGGGGGGTACTACACCTTC | CASSLAWGGYYTF
TRBJ1-2 | 13 | TRBV7-2 | TRBD1 | TGTGCCAGCAGCTTAGTGACAGGGGATGGCTACACCTTC | CASSLVTGDGYTF
TRBJ1-2 | 11 | TRBV20-1 | TRBD1 | TGCAGTCGACAGGGGGCGAGGGGCTACACCTTC | CSRQGARGYTF
TRBJ1-2 | 16 | TRBV19 | . | TGTGCCAGTAGTATTACGGCAGGCCCTGCCAAGACTGGCTACACCTTC | CASSITAGPAKTGYTF
TRBJ1-6 | 15 | TRBV18 | TRBD1 | TGTGCCAGCTCACCGACAGGGGGCGTAAATTCACCCCTCCACTTT | CASSPTGGVNSPLHF
TRBJ2-5 | 16 | TRBV9 | TRBD1 | TGTGCCAGCAGCGAGCGGACAGGGCGGCAGGGGGAGACCCAGTACTTC | CASSERTGRQGETQYF
TRBJ1-3 | 15 | TRBV5-1 | TRBD1 | TGCGCCAGCAGCTTGTCAGGGGGCTCTGGAAACACCATATATTTT | CASSLSGGSGNTIYF
TRBJ2-1 | 15 | TRBV6-1 | . | TGTGCCAGCAGGGAATTTAGCGTCCTGGGAGATGAGCAGTTCTTC | CASREFSVLGDEQFF
TRBJ1-2 | 13 | TRBV28 | . | TGTGCCAGCAGTTTGAGTGGGCACTATGGCTACACCTTC | CASSLSGHYGYTF
TRBJ1-5 | 16 | TRBV18 | TRBD1 | TGTGCCAGCTCACCACTGGGGACAGGCACAGACCAGCCCCAGCATTTT | CASSPLGTGTDQPQHF